The 28 T cell receptor beta chains below all came from one sample that was sequenced in a study of OX40 agonist ivuxolimab in advanced cancers. Repertoires were generated with immunoSEQ multiplex PCR, while TCRdb's copy carries only in-frame clones and drops some. This sample has about 73,000 clones, with roughly 86% found just once. This specimen was CD4+ or CD8+ T cells sorted from blood, taken in a trial of the OX40 agonist ivuxolimab. The receptor source for this set is an adult with an advanced solid tumor such as melanoma, head and neck, liver or kidney cancer.

The genes are TRBV19 and TRBJ2-2; D may be TRBD1 (6 bases). CDR1 and CDR2 from the germline V gene are LNHDA and SQIVND (reference sequence). This CDR3 has 18 residues. Trimming cost V 1 base and J 4 bases, with 19 bases left between them. The CDR3 nucleotides are TGTGCCAGTAGTATAGCTCCTATAGGTGGCAGGGGCACCGGGGAGCTGTTTTTT. It codes for CASSIAPIGGRGTGELFF.

The V gene is TRBV9, the J gene TRBJ2-1, with TRBD2 matching 14 bases. Germline CDR1 SGDLS, CDR2 YYNGEE. The trim removed 3 bases at V and 6 bases at J, leaving 5 bases unmatched. The CDR3 is 16 residues long. The CDR3, as DNA: TGTGCCAGCAGCGAACGACTAGCGGGAGGGCGCAATGAGCAGTTCTTC. As protein: CASSERLAGGRNEQFF.

J is TRBJ2-2 and V is TRBV5-1; D unclear. The CDR3 runs to 13 residues. Germline CDR1 is SGHRS and CDR2 is YFSETQ. Trimming took off 0 bases at V and 5 bases at J, with 5 bases between the two ends. The CDR3 bases are TGCGCCAGCAGCTTGGGTCTTACCGGGGAGCTGTTTTTT. Protein sequence: CASSLGLTGELFF.

The rearrangement uses TRBV29-1 and TRBJ1-5; D is unclear. CDR3 length: 13 amino acids. V shed 6 bases and J shed 6 bases, with 15 bases lying between them. Germline CDR1 is SQVTM and CDR2 is ANQGSEA. For the CDR3, the DNA is TGCAGCGTAGGTTTGGGAAAGAGTCAGCCCCAGCATTTT. It codes for CSVGLGKSQPQHF.

This clone was seen a few times. The chain couples TRBV6-1 to TRBJ2-7, with D maybe TRBD1 (5 bases). This CDR3 is built from 13 residues. Germline CDR1 MNHNS, CDR2 SASEGT. V dropped 6 bases and J dropped 4 bases, with 13 bases sitting between them. CDR3 loop: CASRRTQGYEQYF. The CDR3 coding sequence is TGTGCCAGCAGACGAACCCAGGGTTACGAGCAGTACTTC.

V usage is TRBV29-1 and J usage is TRBJ2-7; tentative D call: TRBD1 (6 bases). The CDR3 has 12 residues. Trimming removed 8 bases from V and 5 bases from J, with 16 bases in between. Germline-derived CDR1 and CDR2 are SQVTM and ANQGSEA. CDR3 in amino acids: CSFRDTTNEQYF. The CDR3 DNA follows: TGCAGCTTTCGGGACACGACTAACGAGCAGTACTTC.

The chain has TRBV5-3 and TRBJ1-2; no clear D. TRBV5-3 qualifies as an ORF whose function is uncertain. The CDR3 consists of 14 residues. Trimming stripped 0 bases from V and 4 bases from J, with 10 bases between. The CDR3: CARSLEPDSYGYTF. CDR3 in DNA: TGTGCCAGAAGCTTGGAGCCGGATTCCTATGGCTACACCTTC.

The chain joins TRBV6-6 to TRBJ2-1; 8 nucleotides match TRBD2. V gave up 2 bases and J gave up 10 bases; unmatched junction bases: 10. Germline CDR1 reads MNHNY; CDR2 reads SVGAGI (reference sequence). This CDR3 spans 15 amino acids. The CDR3 reads CASSYGGRLLGEQFF. The CDR3, as DNA: TGTGCCAGCAGTTACGGCGGGAGGCTCCTCGGGGAGCAGTTCTTC.

The chain is built from TRBV18 and TRBJ2-1; 7 positions agree with TRBD2. V lost 3 bases to trimming and J lost 0 bases; unmatched junction nucleotides: 8. Germline lookup yields CDR1 KGHSH and CDR2 LQKENI. The CDR3 totals 17 residues. CDR3 sequence: CASSPQTSSSSYNEQFF. The CDR3 coding sequence is TGTGCCAGCTCACCCCAGACTAGCTCGAGCTCCTACAATGAGCAGTTCTTC.

V is TRBV19 and J is TRBJ2-5, with 7 bases identical to TRBD1. This CDR3 spans 16 amino acids. V lost 2 bases to trimming and J lost 6 bases; unmatched junction nucleotides: 12. The V gene's germline CDR1 is LNHDA and CDR2 SQIVND (reference sequence). The CDR3 region is CASSIQPRGSTQTQYF. For the CDR3, the DNA is TGTGCCAGTAGTATACAACCCAGGGGGTCTACTCAGACCCAGTACTTC.

The chain is built from TRBV6-5 and TRBJ1-1, with D maybe TRBD1 (6 bases). The CDR3 sequence is 14 residues long. Trimming removed 3 bases from V and 2 bases from J, with 10 bases in between. Per the germline V gene, CDR1 is MNHEY and CDR2 is SVGAGI. CDR3 in DNA: TGTGCCAGCAGTTATGGAGGGGGAAACACTGAAGCTTTCTTT. Translated, it gives CASSYGGGNTEAFF.

V and J are TRBV6-1 and TRBJ2-7, with D uncertain. The CDR3 loop spans 14 amino acids. V was clipped by 7 bases and J by 0 bases, with 13 bases between them. Germline CDR1 and CDR2: MNHNS and SASEGT. In DNA form, the CDR3 reads TGTGCCAGCAAGGGTACTCAGAGCTCCTACGAGCAGTACTTC. It specifies CASKGTQSSYEQYF.

The chain combines TRBV2 with TRBJ2-7; perhaps TRBD2 as D (6 bases). CDR1 SNHLY and CDR2 FYNNEI come from the germline V gene. This CDR3 is 11 amino acids long. V was cut by 4 bases and J by 7 bases, with 8 bases left in between. The CDR3 spells CASSVGGEQYF. In DNA, the CDR3 is TGTGCCAGCAGTGTGGGGGGAGAGCAGTACTTC.

This chain links TRBV27 with TRBJ1-2; D is uncertain. V dropped 2 bases and J dropped 6 bases, with 10 bases sitting between them. Germline values: CDR1 MNHEY, CDR2 SMNVEV (reference sequence). The CDR3 runs 13 residues. CDR3 amino acids: CASSLRAADGYTF. CDR3 DNA sequence: TGTGCCAGCAGTTTAAGGGCAGCAGATGGCTACACCTTC.

The rearrangement uses TRBV29-1 and TRBJ2-3; TRBD2 matches at 9 bases. The CDR3 has 16 amino acids. Germline V CDR1 and CDR2: SQVTM, ANQGSEA. J gave up 0 bases and V 1 base, and 5 bases lay outside the gene matches. DNA for the CDR3: TGCAGCGTTGAAGGACTAGCGGAGCTTAGCACAGATACGCAGTATTTT. It encodes CSVEGLAELSTDTQYF.

CDR3 sequence: CASAGGGGELFF. The CDR3 region has the DNA TGCGCCAGCGCGGGCGGAGGAGGGGAGCTGTTTTTT. The rearrangement joins TRBV10-2 to TRBJ2-2, with D possibly TRBD2 on 5 matching bases. Germline CDR1 WSHSY, CDR2 SAAADI. This CDR3 is built from 12 residues. V lost 8 bases to trimming and J lost 8 bases, with 12 bases between them.

This chain joins TRBV19 and TRBJ1-6; D gene ambiguous. The CDR3 consists of 15 residues. CDR1 is LNHDA and CDR2 is SQIVND in the germline V gene (reference sequence). Trimming shortened V by 3 bases and J by 0 bases, and 6 bases separated the two germline ends. CDR3 bases: TGTGCCAGTAGTATGGCCAGCTCCTATAATTCACCCCTCCACTTT. This sequence encodes CASSMASSYNSPLHF.

This clone came up once. This chain uses TRBV29-1 with TRBJ1-1; D uncertain. The CDR3 runs to 15 residues. Trimming stripped 5 bases from V and 3 bases from J, with 19 bases between. Per the germline V gene, CDR1 is SQVTM and CDR2 is ANQGSEA. The CDR3 DNA follows: TGCAGCGTTCGAGTGACATCAAAAAGGGACACTGAAGCTTTCTTT. It yields the protein CSVRVTSKRDTEAFF.

The chain combines TRBV5-1 with TRBJ1-1, with TRBD1 identical over 10 bases. Trimming took 0 bases from V and 11 from J; bases not matched to a gene: 10. The CDR3 totals 15 residues. Per the germline V gene, CDR1 is SGHRS and CDR2 is YFSETQ. The CDR3, as DNA: TGCGCCAGCAGCTTGGCTCCGAGGACAGGGGGATACGCTTTCTTT. This encodes CASSLAPRTGGYAFF.

This sequence joins TRBV19 and TRBJ2-5; D is unresolved. This CDR3 is 11 amino acids long. Per the germline V gene, CDR1 is LNHDA and CDR2 is SQIVND (reference sequence). Trimming pared 3 bases from V and 2 bases from J, leaving 1 base between. The CDR3 bases are TGTGCCAGTAGTATTCAAGAGACCCAGTACTTC. Protein: CASSIQETQYF.

The V gene is TRBV25-1, the J gene TRBJ1-5; D unclear. This CDR3 region has 12 residues. Trimming took 3 bases from V and 0 from J, leaving 0 bases between them. From germline, CDR1 is MGHDK and CDR2 SYGVNS. The CDR3 bases are TGTGCCAGCAGTGATAGCAATCAGCCCCAGCATTTT. Protein: CASSDSNQPQHF.

The chain recombines TRBV6-1 with TRBJ2-6, with D unresolved. V was pared by 2 bases and J by 4 bases, with 9 bases between. Germline lookup yields CDR1 MNHNS and CDR2 SASEGT. This CDR3 contains 15 residues. CDR3 bases: TGTGCCAGCAGTGAACAGGTAATCGGGGCCAACGTCCTGACTTTC. Translation gives CASSEQVIGANVLTF.

The chain joins TRBV7-9 to TRBJ1-4, with D unclear. Looked up from germline, CDR1 is SEHNR and CDR2 is FQNEAQ (reference sequence). The CDR3 is made up of 18 amino acids. Trimming left V 3 bases short and J 3 bases short, with 20 bases between. CDR3: CASSLRSGLLMANEKLFF. CDR3 nucleotide sequence: TGTGCCAGCAGCTTGCGGTCGGGCCTCTTAATGGCTAATGAAAAACTGTTTTTT.

The chain combines TRBV5-6 with TRBJ1-1; D is undetermined. The germline gives CDR1 SGHDT, CDR2 YYEEEE. Trimming took 4 bases from V and 0 from J, leaving 13 bases between them. The CDR3 has 15 residues. CDR3 nucleotides: TGTGCCAGCAGCCCCCTGACAAGTATGAACACTGAAGCTTTCTTT. Translated, it gives CASSPLTSMNTEAFF.

This clone was recorded only once. J is TRBJ2-7 and V is TRBV19; no firm D call. V was trimmed by 0 bases and J by 6 bases, leaving 12 bases between them. CDR3 length equals 14 residues. Germline V gene lookup returns CDR1 LNHDA and CDR2 SQIVND (reference sequence). CDR3 nucleotide sequence: TGTGCCAGTAGTATAGATGCCCCAATCGGCGAGCAGTACTTC. Residues: CASSIDAPIGEQYF. The entire variable domain, with the rest obtained from reference TRBV19 and TRBJ2-7, is as follows: DGGITQSPKYLFRKEGQNVTLSCEQNLNHDAMYWYRQDPGQGLRLIYYSQIVNDFQKGDIAEGYSVSREKKESFPLTVTSAQKNPTAFYLCASSIDAPIGEQYFGPGTRLTVT.

This chain links TRBV30 with TRBJ1-2; D is possibly TRBD1 (5 bases). V lost 7 bases and J 8 bases, leaving 26 bases between the germline ends. Germline V lookup: CDR1 GTSNPN, CDR2 SVGIG (reference sequence). The length of the CDR3 is 15 residues. The CDR3 region is CAYEGTRATGPGYTF. The CDR3 bases are TGTGCCTACGAGGGTACCCGGGCCACAGGCCCCGGCTACACCTTC. Combining the CDR3 with reference TRBV30 and TRBJ1-2 gives the whole variable domain SQTIHQWPATLVQPVGSPLSLECTVEGTSNPNLYWYRQAAGRGLQLLFYSVGIGQISSEVPQNLSASRPQDRQFILSSKKLLLSDSGFYLCAYEGTRATGPGYTFGSGTRLTVV.

J is TRBJ1-3 and V is TRBV7-9; D gene ambiguous. V lost 2 bases, J lost 4 bases, and 9 bases lay in between. The CDR3 contains 14 residues. Germline V gene lookup returns CDR1 SEHNR and CDR2 FQNEAQ (reference sequence). CDR3 coding DNA: TGTGCCAGCAGCTTACCTGGAGAGGGAAACACCATATATTTT. This encodes CASSLPGEGNTIYF.

This clone was recorded once. J is TRBJ1-2 and V is TRBV4-1; possibly TRBD1 for D (5 bases). Trimming took 0 bases from V and 7 from J, leaving 12 bases between them. The CDR3 totals 14 residues. Germline CDR1 reads MGHRA; CDR2 reads YSYEKL. DNA for the CDR3: TGCGCCAGCAGCCAAGATACCAGGGTCCGTGGCTACACCTTC. Protein product: CASSQDTRVRGYTF.